Described below is a single T cell receptor (beta chain) sequence and its context. The data originate from a study of blood T cell repertoires in COVID-19. At the level of the study: Donors in the United States, Italy and Spain gave samples during acute or convalescent COVID-19. T cells, B-cell-depleted T cells, or PBMCs supplied cDNA or gDNA.

Source study methods: The assay estimated nucleated cells by amplifying reference gene primers. The protocol was immunoSEQ multiplex PCR, while the TCRdb copy is restricted to in-frame clones and leaves out a portion. V and J calls plus clone size are reproduced from that table; the DNA served to infer D and trimming. The sample holds under 150,000 clones; around 82% are singletons and the top ten take 3.5% to 4.5%. Deletions cut 6 bases from V and 4 bases from J, with 9 bases between. The germline gives CDR1 SGHDN, CDR2 FVKESK. The CDR3 spans 12 residues. The chain uses TRBV14 and TRBJ1-1; D unresolved. This clonotype was sampled from a woman aged 60 to 75 with acute or convalescent COVID-19. The material sequenced was peripheral blood. The CDR3 DNA follows: TGTGCCAGCAGACGGACTAGCACTGAAGCTTTCTTT. Translation gives CASRRTSTEAFF.